Each of the 9 T cell receptor beta chains below was sequenced from the same sample in a study of vaccination and CD4 T cells after COVID-19. Which antigens these TCRs recognize remains unknown. CD4+ T cells that had been cultured provided DNA sequenced with the Oncomine TCR Beta short-read assay. A single record per CDR3 protein comes from TCRdb applying MiXCR to the PCR reads. The sample has more than 13,000 distinct CDR3 sequences; about two fifths are singletons. Stated treatment: approximately nine-day PBMC culture with coronavirus spike peptide pools or control peptides (ViraFEST assay). The material sequenced was CD4+ T cells from blood, cultured in vitro. Receptors were obtained from a human donor who had recovered from COVID-19.

In its sample, this clonotype was seen a few times. CDR3 protein: CASSPFLAGEDTGELFF. The CDR3 nucleotides read TGTGCCAGCTCACCATTTCTGGCGGGAGAAGACACCGGGGAGCTGTTTTTT. V is TRBV18 and J is TRBJ2-2; 7 nucleotides line up with TRBD2. Trimming cost V 2 bases and J 3 bases; bases outside gene matches: 9. Per germline, CDR1 KGHSH and CDR2 LQKENI. The length of the CDR3 is 17 residues.

This clonotype was detected once. The chain is built from TRBV6-5 and TRBJ2-1, with TRBD2 matching 12 bases. The V gene end was trimmed by 4 bases and the J gene end by 7 bases; junction bases not matched to a gene: 8. CDR3 length equals 16 residues. CDR1 is MNHEY, CDR2 SVGAGI, per germline. CDR3 loop: CASSSGGLAGLNEQFF. The CDR3 nucleotides read TGTGCCAGCAGTTCTGGCGGACTAGCGGGGCTAAATGAGCAGTTCTTC.

In its sample, this clonotype was seen a few times. The J gene is TRBJ2-5, the V gene TRBV10-3, with D perhaps TRBD2 (6 bases). Germline CDR1 ENHRY, CDR2 SYGVKD. V was shortened by 6 bases and J by 1 base, with 15 bases between the two germline ends. The CDR3 is 15 amino acids. Written as DNA, the CDR3 is TGTGCCATCAGGGGCGACCGGGGGACCCAAGAGACCCAGTACTTC. Protein sequence: CAIRGDRGTQETQYF.

This sequence joins TRBV5-1 and TRBJ1-3; D is undetermined. The germline V gene encodes CDR1 SGHRS and CDR2 YFSETQ. The V and J ends lost 0 bases and 0 bases respectively, with 4 bases between them. The CDR3 spans 14 residues. CDR3 in amino acids: CASSLDYSGNTIYF. The CDR3, as DNA: TGCGCCAGCAGCTTGGACTACTCTGGAAACACCATATATTTT.

To note about this clonotype: An end of the junction differs from the germline gene, which may be a read error. The J gene is TRBJ2-5, the V gene TRBV29-1; 7 bases align to TRBD1. The CDR3 extends over 10 amino acids. Germline CDR1 and CDR2: SQVTM and ANQGSEA. CDR3: CGVGQETQYF. The CDR3 DNA follows: TGCGGCGTGGGACAGGAGACCCAGTACTTC.

The chain couples TRBV6-1 to TRBJ2-6; 7 positions agree with TRBD1. Germline V gene sequence: CDR1 MNHNS, CDR2 SASEGT. The CDR3 consists of 17 residues. V lost 2 bases and J lost 2; bases outside the gene matches: 6. Here the CDR3 reads CASSEPIGGAGANVLTF. CDR3 nucleotide sequence: TGTGCCAGCAGTGAACCAATAGGGGGCGCTGGGGCCAACGTCCTGACTTTC.

The chain links TRBV7-2 to TRBJ1-2; 9 bases map to TRBD1. The germline V gene has CDR1 SGHTA and CDR2 FQGNSA. The V and J ends lost 2 bases and 6 bases, in that order; junction bases with no gene match: 4. This CDR3 spans 14 amino acids. The CDR3 sequence is CASSLHRGQNGYTF. DNA of the CDR3: TGTGCCAGCAGCTTACACAGGGGGCAAAATGGCTACACCTTC. The variable domain in full, completed from reference TRBV7-2 and TRBJ1-2, reads GAGVSQSPSNKVTEKGKDVELRCDPISGHTALYWYRQSLGQGLEFLIYFQGNSAPDKSGLPSDRFSAERTGGSVSTLTIQRTQQEDSAVYLCASSLHRGQNGYTFGSGTRLTVV.

The V and J genes are TRBV28 and TRBJ2-2, with 9 bases aligning to TRBD1. V dropped 6 bases and J dropped 4; count of bases not matched to a gene: 15. The V gene's germline CDR1 is MDHEN and CDR2 SYDVKM. The CDR3 is 18 amino acids. CDR3 amino acids: CASSGETSGQGGTGELFF. For the CDR3, the DNA is TGTGCCAGCAGCGGAGAAACCTCGGGACAGGGAGGCACCGGGGAGCTGTTTTTT. Supplemented by reference TRBV28 and TRBJ2-2, the full variable domain reads DVKVTQSSRYLVKRTGEKVFLECVQDMDHENMFWYRQDPGLGLRLIYFSYDVKMKEKGDIPEGYSVSREKKERFSLILESASTNQTSMYLCASSGETSGQGGTGELFFGEGSRLTVL.

There are a few counts of this clonotype. This chain connects TRBV27 to TRBJ1-4; 7 nucleotides match TRBD1. The CDR3 extends over 15 amino acids. J lost 5 bases, V lost 4 bases, and 7 bases had no gene match. Germline values: CDR1 MNHEY, CDR2 SMNVEV (reference sequence). Written as DNA, the CDR3 is TGTGCCAGCAGTTCCAAGACAGGGCGGAATGAAAAACTGTTTTTT. It encodes CASSSKTGRNEKLFF.